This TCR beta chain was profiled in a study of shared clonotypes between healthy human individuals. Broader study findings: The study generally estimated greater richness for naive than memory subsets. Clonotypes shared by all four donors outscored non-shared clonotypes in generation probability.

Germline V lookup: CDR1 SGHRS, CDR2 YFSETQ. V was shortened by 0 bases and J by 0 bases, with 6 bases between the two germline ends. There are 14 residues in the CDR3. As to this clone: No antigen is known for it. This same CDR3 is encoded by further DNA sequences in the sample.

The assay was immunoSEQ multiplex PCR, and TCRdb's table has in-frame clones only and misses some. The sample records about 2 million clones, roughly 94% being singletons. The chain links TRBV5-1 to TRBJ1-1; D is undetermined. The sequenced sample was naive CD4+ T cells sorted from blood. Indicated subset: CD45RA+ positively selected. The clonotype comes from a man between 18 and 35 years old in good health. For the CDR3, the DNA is TGCGCCAGCAGCTTGGAGAGTGTGAACACTGAAGCTTTCTTT. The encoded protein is CASSLESVNTEAFF.